A single sample gave rise to the 25 T cell receptor beta chains below, sequenced in a study of pediatric ulcerative colitis. Sequencing used immunoSEQ multiplex PCR; TCRdb keeps in-frame clones, though not all of them. The repertoire consists of several thousand clones, with about 92% occurring once and the leading ten covering 1.1%. Sequencing used blood. These receptors were obtained from a boy aged 5-17 years who was a control in a study of pediatric ulcerative colitis.

This chain uses TRBV2 with TRBJ2-5; D gene uncertain. Trimming cost V 7 bases and J 4 bases, with 7 bases left between them. The length of the CDR3 is 11 residues. CDR1 is SNHLY, CDR2 FYNNEI, per germline. The CDR3 is CASKSAETQYF. The CDR3 DNA reads as TGTGCCAGCAAGTCGGCAGAGACCCAGTACTTC.

The rearrangement joins TRBV12-5 to TRBJ1-5; 11 nucleotides line up with TRBD1. The CDR3 is 17 residues long. Trimming took 1 base from V and 7 from J; bases not matched to a gene: 9. In germline, CDR1 is LGHNT, CDR2 FRNRAP. In DNA, the CDR3 is TGTGCTAGTGGTTTGGAAGCCGGGACAGGGGGTAAACAGCCCCAGCATTTT. Translation: CASGLEAGTGGKQPQHF.

V usage is TRBV27 and J usage is TRBJ2-6; no clear D gene. The length of the CDR3 is 14 residues. Trimming took off 2 bases at V and 4 bases at J, with 6 bases between the two ends. Germline loops: CDR1 MNHEY, CDR2 SMNVEV (reference sequence). CDR3 DNA: TGTGCCAGCAGTTTAAGCTGGGGGGCCAACGTCCTGACTTTC. Protein product: CASSLSWGANVLTF. Complete variable domain (other parts from reference TRBV27 and TRBJ2-6): EAQVTQNPRYLITVTGKKLTVTCSQNMNHEYMSWYRQDPGLGLRQIYYSMNVEVTDKGDVPEGYKVSRKEKRNFPLILESPSPNQTSLYFCASSLSWGANVLTFGAGSRLTVL.

The gene calls are TRBV6-1 and TRBJ2-5; perhaps TRBD1 as D (6 bases). V dropped 1 base and J dropped 3 bases, with 24 bases sitting between them. CDR3 size: 19 residues. The germline V gene has CDR1 MNHNS and CDR2 SASEGT. This CDR3 is CASSEVRSGTRWGKETQYF. CDR3 DNA sequence: TGTGCCAGCAGTGAAGTTCGATCTGGGACACGATGGGGTAAAGAGACCCAGTACTTC.

The rearrangement uses TRBV7-3 and TRBJ2-2; the D gene is possibly TRBD1 (6 bases). The V gene lost 5 bases and the J gene lost 0 bases, with 10 bases spanning the gap. Germline V lookup: CDR1 SGHTA, CDR2 FQGTGA. CDR3 length equals 15 residues. The CDR3 sequence: CASSPRTANTGELFF. CDR3 nucleotides: TGTGCCAGCAGCCCCCGGACAGCGAACACCGGGGAGCTGTTTTTT.

This chain uses TRBV7-9 with TRBJ2-5; D is uncertain. There are 13 residues in the CDR3. Germline loops: CDR1 SEHNR, CDR2 FQNEAQ (reference sequence). V gave up 3 bases and J gave up 1 base, with 6 bases separating them. CDR3 amino acids: CASSFQVQETQYF. The CDR3 DNA is TGTGCCAGCAGCTTTCAAGTCCAAGAGACCCAGTACTTC.

This chain joins TRBV4-1 and TRBJ1-3, with D possibly matching TRBD1 (5 bases). Germline loops: CDR1 MGHRA, CDR2 YSYEKL. The CDR3 is made up of 16 amino acids. The V gene lost 4 bases and the J gene lost 7 bases, with 20 bases spanning the gap. Here the CDR3 reads CASSPPRTGLWNTIYF. The CDR3, as DNA: TGCGCCAGCAGCCCCCCCCGTACAGGATTATGGAACACCATATATTTT.

This clone was seen just once. J is TRBJ2-5 and V is TRBV5-1, with TRBD2 matching over 7 bases. V lost 0 bases, J lost 3 bases, and 2 bases stayed unmatched. The CDR3 contains 14 residues. Per the germline V gene, CDR1 is SGHRS and CDR2 is YFSETQ. DNA for the CDR3: TGCGCCAGCAGCTTGGGGGGAGGGGAAGAGACCCAGTACTTC. Translating gives CASSLGGGEETQYF. Filled out from reference TRBV5-1 and TRBJ2-5, the complete variable domain reads KAGVTQTPRYLIKTRGQQVTLSCSPISGHRSVSWYQQTPGQGLQFLFEYFSETQRNKGNFPGRFSGRQFSNSRSEMNVSTLELGDSALYLCASSLGGGEETQYFGPGTRLLVL.

With respect to this clone: Likely a read error: the CDR3 ends without its conserved phenylalanine or tryptophan. Because the CDR3's place on the DNA is in doubt, the DNA is left out and the CDR3 is given as listed by TCRdb. The chain is built from TRBV11-3 and TRBJ2-7; the D segment call TRBD2 is taken from the table without a DNA check. The CDR3 region is 8 residues in length, termini included. Germline V CDR1 and CDR2: SGHNT, YENEEA. The chain's CDR3 is CASSAEGL.

This rearrangement joins TRBV20-1 to TRBJ2-5; D may be TRBD1 (5 bases). The V end lost 5 bases, the J end lost 7 bases, and 11 bases lay between the germline ends. This CDR3 has 11 residues. CDR1 and CDR2 from the germline V gene are DFQATT and SNEGSKA (reference sequence). CDR3 nucleotide sequence: TGCAGTGCTTCTGGGGCAGGGACCCAGTACTTC. Amino acid sequence: CSASGAGTQYF.

This clone was seen a single time. This sequence joins TRBV2 and TRBJ2-7; D unclear. The CDR3 runs to 14 residues. Trimming left V 7 bases short and J 0 bases short, with 13 bases between. Per germline, CDR1 SNHLY and CDR2 FYNNEI. CDR3 residues: CASTEQVLSYEQYF. Written as DNA, the CDR3 is TGTGCCAGCACCGAGCAGGTCCTCTCCTACGAGCAGTACTTC. Using reference TRBV2 and TRBJ2-7 for the parts outside the CDR3, the full variable domain is EPEVTQTPSHQVTQMGQEVILRCVPISNHLYFYWYRQILGQKVEFLVSFYNNEISEKSEIFDDQFSVERPDGSNFTLKIRSTKLEDSAMYFCASTEQVLSYEQYFGPGTRLTVT.

V and J are TRBV11-3 and TRBJ1-1, with TRBD1 identical over 8 bases. Trimming cost V 5 bases and J 5 bases; bases outside gene matches: 7. Germline lookup yields CDR1 SGHNT and CDR2 YENEEA. This CDR3 has 14 residues. This CDR3 is CASSPPRGLTEAFF. In DNA form, the CDR3 reads TGTGCCAGCAGCCCACCCAGGGGGCTTACTGAAGCTTTCTTT.

This rearrangement joins TRBV7-3 to TRBJ2-2; no clear D gene. The ends were cut back, 2 bases at V and 0 bases at J, with 7 bases in the middle. The germline V gene encodes CDR1 SGHTA and CDR2 FQGTGA. This CDR3 is 15 amino acids long. This CDR3 reads CASSLGRANTGELFF. In DNA form, the CDR3 reads TGTGCCAGCAGCTTAGGTCGTGCGAACACCGGGGAGCTGTTTTTT.

The V gene is TRBV11-3, the J gene TRBJ2-5, with unresolved D. This CDR3 is built from 15 residues. V was pared by 0 bases and J by 5 bases, with 13 bases between. Germline V lookup: CDR1 SGHNT, CDR2 YENEEA. The CDR3 protein is CASSLDLQQIETQYF. CDR3 nucleotides: TGTGCCAGCAGCTTAGATCTACAACAGATCGAGACCCAGTACTTC.

The genes are TRBV6-6 and TRBJ2-7; D unresolved. The CDR3 covers 11 residues. With 6 bases removed from V and 6 bases from J, the gap between germline ends came to 9 bases. From germline, CDR1 is MNHNY and CDR2 SVGAGI (reference sequence). The chain's CDR3 is CASSPGLEQYV. CDR3 sequence (DNA): TGTGCCAGCAGCCCCGGGCTCGAGCAGTACGTC.

V and J are TRBV19 and TRBJ1-2, with 11 bases lining up with TRBD1. The CDR3 contains 13 residues. Germline-derived CDR1 and CDR2 are LNHDA and SQIVND (reference sequence). V shed 3 bases, J shed 10 bases, and the junction held 4 bases outside the gene matches. This CDR3 is CASSIGTGGSYTF. CDR3 DNA sequence: TGTGCCAGTAGTATCGGGACAGGGGGTTCCTACACCTTC. The full variable domain, rest sourced from reference TRBV19 and TRBJ1-2, is DGGITQSPKYLFRKEGQNVTLSCEQNLNHDAMYWYRQDPGQGLRLIYYSQIVNDFQKGDIAEGYSVSREKKESFPLTVTSAQKNPTAFYLCASSIGTGGSYTFGSGTRLTVV.

The chain is built from TRBV18 and TRBJ2-4, with 15 bases matching TRBD2. Germline assignment: CDR1 KGHSH and CDR2 LQKENI. The junction had 4 bases not matched to a gene; V was cut back by 5 bases and J by 11 bases. The length of the CDR3 is 14 residues. The CDR3 sequence: CASSEGLAGGLQYF. As DNA, the CDR3 is TGTGCCAGCTCAGAGGGACTAGCGGGAGGCCTTCAGTACTTC.

A single count supports this clone. The chain has TRBV25-1 and TRBJ1-1; D may be TRBD1 (6 bases). The CDR3 consists of 14 residues. CDR1 MGHDK and CDR2 SYGVNS come from the germline V gene. The V gene lost 4 bases and the J gene lost 1 base, with 10 bases spanning the gap. CDR3 amino acids: CASSGGTRNTEAFF. Written as DNA, the CDR3 is TGTGCCAGCAGTGGGGGGACAAGGAACACTGAAGCTTTCTTT.

This clone was seen a single time. The chain uses TRBV27 and TRBJ2-7; unclear D gene. This CDR3 region has 15 residues. V lost 3 bases, J lost 4 bases, and 16 bases lay in between. CDR1 MNHEY and CDR2 SMNVEV come from the germline V gene (reference sequence). CDR3 sequence reads: CASSFTGGVFYEQYF. In DNA form, the CDR3 reads TGTGCCAGCAGTTTTACGGGTGGGGTATTTTACGAGCAGTACTTC.

J is TRBJ1-1 and V is TRBV11-3, with no clear D. Per germline, CDR1 SGHNT and CDR2 YENEEA. There are 15 residues in the CDR3. The germline V and J ends were trimmed by 6 bases and 4 bases, with 18 bases remaining between them. The CDR3 DNA reads TGTGCCAGCAGTTTCCGCCCGGAGTTCAGCACTGAAGCTTTCTTT. The encoded protein is CASSFRPEFSTEAFF.

The chain couples TRBV7-9 to TRBJ2-1; 11 bases map to TRBD1. J was trimmed by 8 bases and V by 2 bases; bases with no gene match: 5. Germline assignment: CDR1 SEHNR and CDR2 FQNEAQ (reference sequence). This CDR3 contains 15 residues. CDR3 DNA sequence: TGTGCCAGCAGCTTATTCGGACAGGGGGCCGATGAGCAGTTCTTC. The encoded protein is CASSLFGQGADEQFF. The variable domain in full, completed from reference TRBV7-9 and TRBJ2-1, reads DTGVSQNPRHKITKRGQNVTFRCDPISEHNRLYWYRQTLGQGPEFLTYFQNEAQLEKSRLLSDRFSAERPKGSFSTLEIQRTEQGDSAMYLCASSLFGQGADEQFFGPGTRLTVL.

This clone was detected once. The chain couples TRBV7-8 to TRBJ2-5, with 9 positions matching TRBD1. This CDR3 has 15 amino acids. Per germline, CDR1 SGHVS and CDR2 FQNEAQ. V was clipped by 1 base and J by 5 bases; unmatched bases: 5. The CDR3 sequence: CASSLGDRDWETQYF. In nucleotides, the CDR3 is TGTGCCAGCAGCTTAGGGGACAGGGATTGGGAGACCCAGTACTTC.

The table lists this clone with a count of one. The chain recombines TRBV7-2 with TRBJ1-4; 7 bases are shared with TRBD1. The germline CDR1 and CDR2 sequences are SGHTA and FQGNSA. This CDR3 has 15 residues. V lost 5 bases and J lost 4; bases outside the gene matches: 7. The CDR3 here is CASSPGGDSNEKLFF. CDR3 DNA sequence: TGTGCCAGCAGCCCCGGGGGGGACAGTAATGAAAAACTGTTTTTT.

In its sample, this clone was seen once. The chain recombines TRBV6-6 with TRBJ1-1; D uncertain. The CDR3 has 13 residues. V was trimmed by 4 bases and J by 0 bases, leaving 6 bases between them. The germline gives CDR1 MNHNY, CDR2 SVGAGI (reference sequence). Here the CDR3 reads CASSFVMNTEAFF. The CDR3 DNA reads TGTGCCAGCAGTTTTGTAATGAACACTGAAGCTTTCTTT.

This chain uses TRBV7-2 with TRBJ2-3; 10 positions match TRBD2. Germline V gives CDR1 SGHTA, CDR2 FQGNSA. V gave up 3 bases and J gave up 1 base; unmatched junction bases: 7. The CDR3 has 17 amino acids. CDR3 DNA: TGTGCCAGCAGCTTTCTAGCGGGAGCCGTGGGCACAGATACGCAGTATTTT. Amino acid sequence: CASSFLAGAVGTDTQYF.